This TCR beta chain was captured by sequencing in a study of blood T cell repertoires in COVID-19. Study as a whole: PBMCs, B-cell-depleted T cells, or T cells were the source of the cDNA or gDNA that made up the material.

The CDR3 length is 11 residues. V was trimmed by 3 bases and J by 5 bases, leaving 5 bases between them. This clone was seen just once. Assay used: immunoSEQ multiplex PCR; TCRdb lists only in-frame clones, some missing. Of roughly 76,000 clones listed, more than 75% are singletons. This chain uses TRBV12-3 or TRBV12-4 with TRBJ2-7, with D possibly matching TRBD2 (5 bases). Sequencing was carried out using peripheral blood. This clonotype was sampled from a human donor in a cohort sampled during active COVID-19. This chain's CDR3 is CASSFSDEQYF. CDR3 nucleotides: TGTGCCAGCAGTTTTAGCGACGAGCAGTACTTC.